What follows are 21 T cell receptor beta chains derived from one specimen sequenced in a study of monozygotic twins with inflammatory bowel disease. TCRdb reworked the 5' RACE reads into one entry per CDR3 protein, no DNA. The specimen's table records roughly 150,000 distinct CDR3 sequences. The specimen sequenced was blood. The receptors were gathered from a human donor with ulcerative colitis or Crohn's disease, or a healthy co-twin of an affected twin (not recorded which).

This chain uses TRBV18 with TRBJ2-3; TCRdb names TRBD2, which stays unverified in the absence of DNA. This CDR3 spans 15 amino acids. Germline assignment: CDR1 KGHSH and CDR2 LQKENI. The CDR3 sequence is CASSPDQDFTDTQYF.

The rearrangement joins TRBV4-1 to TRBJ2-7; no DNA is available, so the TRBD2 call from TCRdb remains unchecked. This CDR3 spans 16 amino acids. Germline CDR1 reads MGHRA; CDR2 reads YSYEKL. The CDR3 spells CASTEGGRRVGYEQYF.

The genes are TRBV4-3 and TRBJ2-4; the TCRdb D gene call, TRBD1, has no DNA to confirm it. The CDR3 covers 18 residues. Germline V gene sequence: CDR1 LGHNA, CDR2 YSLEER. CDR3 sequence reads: CASSQESPRAGGSNIQYF.

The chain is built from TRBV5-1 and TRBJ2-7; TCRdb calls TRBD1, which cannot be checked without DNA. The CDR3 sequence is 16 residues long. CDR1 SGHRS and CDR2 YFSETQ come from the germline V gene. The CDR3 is CASSPGPGQGSYEQYF.

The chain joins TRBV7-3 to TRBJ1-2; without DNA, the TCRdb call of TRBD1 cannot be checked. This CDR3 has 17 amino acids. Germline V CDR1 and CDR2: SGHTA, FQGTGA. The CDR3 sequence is CASSLTFGTRDEYGYTF.

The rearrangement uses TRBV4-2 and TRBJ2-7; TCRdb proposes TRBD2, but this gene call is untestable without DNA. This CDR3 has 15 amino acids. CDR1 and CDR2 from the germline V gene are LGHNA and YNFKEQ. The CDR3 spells CASSQPSGGWNEQYF.

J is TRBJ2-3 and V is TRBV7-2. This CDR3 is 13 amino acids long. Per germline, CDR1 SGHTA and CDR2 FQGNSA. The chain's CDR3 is CASSLEGWDTQYF.

The CDR3 reads CASSFEGLAPEQFF. The V call is TRBV28, the J call TRBJ2-1; the D call of TRBD2 rests on TCRdb alone, since no DNA is present to check it. This CDR3 has 14 residues. Germline assignment: CDR1 MDHEN and CDR2 SYDVKM.

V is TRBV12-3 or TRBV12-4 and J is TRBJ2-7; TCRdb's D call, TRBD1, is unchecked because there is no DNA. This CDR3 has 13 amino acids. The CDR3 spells CASKSGWTYEQYF.

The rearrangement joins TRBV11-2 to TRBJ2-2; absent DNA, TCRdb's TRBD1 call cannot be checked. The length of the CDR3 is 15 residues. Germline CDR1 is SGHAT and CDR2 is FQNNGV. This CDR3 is CASSLVTGRGGELFF.

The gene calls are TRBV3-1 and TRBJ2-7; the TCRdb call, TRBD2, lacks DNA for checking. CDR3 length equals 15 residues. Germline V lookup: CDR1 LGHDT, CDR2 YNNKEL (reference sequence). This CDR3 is CASRQVSSGGNEQYF.

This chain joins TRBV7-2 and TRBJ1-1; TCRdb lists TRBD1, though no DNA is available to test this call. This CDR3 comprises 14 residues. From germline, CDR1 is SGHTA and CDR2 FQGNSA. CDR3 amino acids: CASSLYGANTEAFF.

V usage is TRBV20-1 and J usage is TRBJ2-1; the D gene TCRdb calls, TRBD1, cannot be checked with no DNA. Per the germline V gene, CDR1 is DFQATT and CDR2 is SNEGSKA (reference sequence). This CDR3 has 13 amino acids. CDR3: CSANTGQYNEQFF.

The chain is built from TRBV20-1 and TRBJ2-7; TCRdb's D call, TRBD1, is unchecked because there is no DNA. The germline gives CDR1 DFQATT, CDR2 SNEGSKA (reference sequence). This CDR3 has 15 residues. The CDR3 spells CSARDPGGGTYEQYF.

This CDR3 reads CASRLSAGNSYNEQFF. The V gene is TRBV6-5, the J gene TRBJ2-1. CDR3 length: 16 residues. Germline assignment: CDR1 MNHEY and CDR2 SVGAGI.

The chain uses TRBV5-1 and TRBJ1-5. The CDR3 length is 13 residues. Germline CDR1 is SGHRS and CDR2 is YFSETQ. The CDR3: CASSNDPNQPQHF.

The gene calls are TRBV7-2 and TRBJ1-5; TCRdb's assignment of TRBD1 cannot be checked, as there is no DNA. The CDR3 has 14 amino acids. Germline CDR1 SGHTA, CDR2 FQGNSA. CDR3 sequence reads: CASGQEGGNQPQHF.

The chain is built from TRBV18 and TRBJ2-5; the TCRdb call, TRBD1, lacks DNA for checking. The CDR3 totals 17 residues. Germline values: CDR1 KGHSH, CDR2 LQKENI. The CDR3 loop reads CASSPNIRQGSQETQYF.

The CDR3 sequence: CASSEPGRIYEQYF. This rearrangement joins TRBV25-1 to TRBJ2-7; as DNA is missing, the TRBD1 call by TCRdb cannot be tested. There are 14 residues in the CDR3. Per germline, CDR1 MGHDK and CDR2 SYGVNS.

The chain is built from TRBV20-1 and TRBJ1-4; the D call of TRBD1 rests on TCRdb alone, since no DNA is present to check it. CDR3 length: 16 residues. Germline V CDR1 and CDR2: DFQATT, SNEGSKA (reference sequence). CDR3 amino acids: CSAREGSTGVSEKLFF.

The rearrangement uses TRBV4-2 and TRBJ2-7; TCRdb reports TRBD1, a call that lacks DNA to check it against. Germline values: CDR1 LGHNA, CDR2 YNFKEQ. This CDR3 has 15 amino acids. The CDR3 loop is CASSRDGGTSYEQYF.